These T cell receptor beta chains were read from a single sample in a study of blood T cell repertoires in COVID-19. TCRdb keeps only in-frame clones here, not all; method: immunoSEQ multiplex PCR. This sample carries roughly 260,000 clones, around 90% of them seen once, and the ten largest clones take more than 1%. The sample consisted of PBMCs or T cells enriched from blood (not recorded which). These receptors were obtained from a human donor in a cohort exposed to, infected with or recovered from COVID-19 (not recorded which). The donor label of this sample is uncertain. Both conserved end residues are part of each CDR3. Each record gives: clone size, V gene, J gene, D gene, CDR3 protein, CDR3 DNA. The D gene is left open where the match is weak. Not every row has a clone size; where given, it reads once, few, many or a size class.

-,TRBV11-2,TRBJ1-1,TRBD1,CASSLNRAGGEAFF,TGTGCCAGCAGCTTGAACAGGGCAGGGGGTGAAGCTTTCTTT
-,TRBV29-1,TRBJ2-2,TRBD1,CSVLRGQSTGELFF,TGCAGCGTTCTCAGGGGGCAGAGCACCGGGGAGCTGTTTTTT
-,TRBV15,TRBJ1-4,TRBD1,CATSRSGTGRGEKLFF,TGTGCCACCAGCAGGTCTGGGACAGGGAGGGGAGAAAAACTGTTTTTT
-,TRBV30,TRBJ1-4,-,CAWSVRGGDEKLFF,TGTGCCTGGAGTGTCAGGGGAGGGGATGAAAAACTGTTTTTT
-,TRBV30,TRBJ2-7,-,CAWRPGARSSYEQYF,TGTGCCTGGAGGCCCGGCGCGCGGAGCTCCTACGAGCAGTACTTC
-,TRBV30,TRBJ2-5,TRBD2,CAWRGGGTIQTQYF,TGTGCCTGGAGGGGGGGAGGGACGATACAGACCCAGTACTTC
-,TRBV19,TRBJ1-1,-,CASSIGRTEAFF,TGTGCCAGTAGTATAGGGAGGACTGAAGCTTTCTTT
-,TRBV5-1,TRBJ1-2,-,CASSLEGKNYGYTF,TGCGCCAGCAGCTTGGAGGGGAAGAACTATGGCTACACCTTC
-,TRBV5-4,TRBJ1-2,TRBD1,CASSLQGAGDGYTF,TGTGCCAGCAGCTTACAGGGGGCAGGGGATGGCTACACCTTC
few,TRBV30,TRBJ2-3,-,CAWGTADTQYF,TGTGCCTGGGGGACTGCAGATACGCAGTATTTT
-,TRBV7-9,TRBJ2-2,-,CASTVGAANTGELFF,TGTGCCAGCACCGTTGGGGCGGCGAACACCGGGGAGCTGTTTTTT
-,TRBV28,TRBJ1-5,-,CASSPGPNPDQPQHF,TGTGCCAGCAGTCCAGGGCCTAACCCCGATCAGCCCCAGCATTTT
-,TRBV27,TRBJ2-7,TRBD1,CASSLGQNYEQYF,TGTGCCAGCAGTCTGGGACAGAACTACGAGCAGTACTTC
-,TRBV10-1,TRBJ1-2,TRBD1,CAQVTGGDGYTF,TGCGCCCAAGTGACAGGGGGCGATGGCTACACCTTC
-,TRBV6-1,TRBJ1-5,-,CASSEGGQEPNQPQHF,TGTGCCAGCAGTGAAGGAGGGCAGGAGCCCAATCAGCCCCAGCATTTT
-,TRBV4-1,TRBJ1-1,-,CASSQPPPRGTNTEAFF,TGCGCCAGCAGCCAACCCCCTCCACGGGGAACGAACACTGAAGCTTTCTTT
-,TRBV12-5,TRBJ2-7,-,CASGLAPYEQYF,TGTGCTAGTGGTTTAGCCCCCTACGAGCAGTACTTC
-,TRBV5-1,TRBJ2-3,-,CASSWRGRGADTQYF,TGCGCCAGCAGCTGGCGCGGTCGAGGTGCAGATACGCAGTATTTT
-,TRBV5-1,TRBJ2-3,-,CASSLVSGPTDTQYF,TGCGCCAGCAGCTTGGTCAGCGGCCCCACAGATACGCAGTATTTT
-,TRBV11-2,TRBJ2-7,TRBD1,CASSLIQGRGYEQYF,TGTGCCAGCAGCTTAATACAGGGCAGGGGGTACGAGCAGTACTTC
-,TRBV5-4,TRBJ2-2,TRBD2,CASSSPSGGVDTGELFF,TGTGCCAGTTCCTCGCCTAGCGGGGGGGTGGACACCGGGGAGCTGTTTTTT
once,TRBV11-2,TRBJ1-1,-,CATSRVGGNTEAFF,TGTGCCACGTCCCGGGTGGGGGGGAACACTGAAGCTTTCTTT
-,TRBV18,TRBJ2-3,-,CASSPVRTDSDTQYF,TGTGCCAGCTCACCAGTCAGGACAGACTCAGATACGCAGTATTTT
few,TRBV4-2,TRBJ1-1,-,CASSQLDSRAFF,TGTGCCAGCAGCCAACTGGACAGCCGAGCTTTCTTT
-,TRBV12-3/TRBV12-4,TRBJ1-1,-,CASILELRTEAFF,TGTGCCAGCATCCTCGAGCTTCGGACTGAAGCTTTCTTT
-,TRBV6-5,TRBJ2-7,-,CASSYTKEDEQYF,TGTGCCAGCAGTTACACGAAGGAGGACGAGCAGTACTTC
-,TRBV12-2,TRBJ1-1,-,CASRLGTGTHTEAFF,TGTGCAAGTCGCCTCGGGACAGGGACGCACACTGAAGCTTTCTTT
-,TRBV2,TRBJ2-7,-,CASTAVVLSSYEQYF,TGTGCCAGCACTGCGGTTGTTCTGAGCTCCTACGAGCAGTACTTC
-,TRBV6-2/TRBV6-3,TRBJ1-1,-,CASSFARGAFF,TGTGCCAGCAGTTTCGCCCGGGGAGCTTTCTTT
once,TRBV19,TRBJ2-7,-,CASSPDSSYEQYF,TGTGCCAGTAGTCCGGACAGCTCCTACGAGCAGTACTTC
-,TRBV12-3/TRBV12-4,TRBJ2-7,-,CASTLGGEQYF,TGTGCCAGCACCTTAGGGGGCGAGCAGTACTTC
-,TRBV24-1,TRBJ1-1,-,CATSETGKSGNTEAFF,TGTGCCACCAGTGAGACAGGAAAAAGTGGGAACACTGAAGCTTTCTTT
-,TRBV6-5,TRBJ1-1,TRBD1,CASQGGPTEAFF,TGTGCCAGCCAGGGGGGCCCCACTGAAGCTTTCTTT
few,TRBV5-1,TRBJ2-7,TRBD2,CASSLGLAGLSEQYF,TGCGCCAGCAGCCTGGGACTAGCGGGGCTCTCGGAGCAGTACTTC
-,TRBV12-3/TRBV12-4,TRBJ2-1,-,CASSLGPDNEQFF,TGTGCCAGCAGTCTGGGGCCCGACAATGAGCAGTTCTTC
-,TRBV30,TRBJ1-4,-,CAWSGGRSEKLFF,TGTGCCTGGAGTGGAGGGAGGAGTGAAAAACTGTTTTTT
once,TRBV7-9,TRBJ2-7,TRBD1,CASSPGTVLTDEQYF,TGTGCCAGCAGCCCGGGGACAGTTCTTACCGACGAGCAGTACTTC
-,TRBV7-9,TRBJ2-5,TRBD2,CASSLGGGAGVETQYF,TGTGCCAGCAGCTTAGGAGGGGGAGCGGGGGTAGAGACCCAGTACTTC
-,TRBV7-2,TRBJ2-3,-,CASSLGFAGLGSTDTQYF,TGTGCCAGCAGCTTAGGTTTTGCGGGATTGGGAAGCACAGATACGCAGTATTTT
-,TRBV7-6,TRBJ2-2,-,CASSLAQPGSTGELFF,TGTGCCAGCAGCTTAGCCCAGCCGGGGAGCACCGGGGAGCTGTTTTTT
once,TRBV27,TRBJ1-1,-,CASNGGLGAEAFF,TGTGCCAGCAATGGAGGGCTCGGGGCTGAAGCTTTCTTT
-,TRBV5-4,TRBJ2-3,TRBD2,CASSFRTSGGASPDTQYF,TGTGCCAGCAGCTTTCGGACTAGCGGGGGGGCCTCCCCAGATACGCAGTATTTT
-,TRBV7-2,TRBJ2-3,-,CASSLFRGTDTQYF,TGTGCCAGCAGCTTATTCCGGGGCACAGATACGCAGTATTTT
-,TRBV5-6,TRBJ1-3,-,CASSGQGRNTIYF,TGTGCCAGCAGCGGGCAGGGGCGTAACACCATATATTTT
-,TRBV4-1,TRBJ2-4,-,CASSQVLVGRAKNIQYF,TGCGCCAGCAGCCAAGTCCTGGTTGGGAGGGCCAAAAACATTCAGTACTTC
-,TRBV27,TRBJ1-2,-,CASSPWRGVLGYGYTF,TGTGCCAGCAGTCCATGGCGGGGGGTCTTAGGGTATGGCTACACCTTC
-,TRBV30,TRBJ1-1,-,CAWTTGQMNTEAFF,TGTGCCTGGACTACCGGACAGATGAACACTGAAGCTTTCTTT
-,TRBV9,TRBJ1-3,TRBD1,CASSVATGQGPNTIYF,TGTGCCAGCAGCGTAGCTACAGGACAGGGGCCAAACACCATATATTTT
-,TRBV7-8,TRBJ2-4,-,CASSLRRYGAKNIQYF,TGTGCCAGCAGCTTAAGGAGGTACGGGGCCAAAAACATTCAGTACTTC
-,TRBV3-1/TRBV3-2,TRBJ1-1,-,CASSPGQMRREAFF,TGTGCCAGCAGCCCCGGACAGATGCGCCGTGAAGCTTTCTTT
few,TRBV7-2,TRBJ1-2,TRBD1,CASSSDWTGGGYTF,TGTGCCAGCAGCTCCGATTGGACAGGGGGCGGCTACACCTTC
-,TRBV19,TRBJ1-6,-,CASSTLRSSPLHF,TGTGCCAGTAGTACCCTCCGGTCTTCACCCCTCCACTTT
once,TRBV7-2,TRBJ2-7,-,CASSLEGWGHEQYF,TGTGCCAGCAGCTTAGAGGGGTGGGGCCACGAGCAGTACTTC
-,TRBV5-1,TRBJ2-1,-,CASSLTGNEQFF,TGCGCCAGCAGCCTTACAGGCAATGAGCAGTTCTTC
-,TRBV7-8,TRBJ1-5,TRBD1,CASSFGQGADNSNQPQHF,TGTGCCAGCAGCTTCGGCCAGGGGGCGGACAATAGCAATCAGCCCCAGCATTTT
-,TRBV5-6,TRBJ2-1,-,CASSPLQAYNEQFF,TGTGCCAGCAGCCCTCTGCAGGCGTACAATGAGCAGTTCTTC
once,TRBV7-2,TRBJ2-5,TRBD2,CASSLDGRFSGTKTQYF,TGTGCCAGCAGCTTAGACGGTCGGTTTAGCGGGACTAAGACCCAGTACTTC